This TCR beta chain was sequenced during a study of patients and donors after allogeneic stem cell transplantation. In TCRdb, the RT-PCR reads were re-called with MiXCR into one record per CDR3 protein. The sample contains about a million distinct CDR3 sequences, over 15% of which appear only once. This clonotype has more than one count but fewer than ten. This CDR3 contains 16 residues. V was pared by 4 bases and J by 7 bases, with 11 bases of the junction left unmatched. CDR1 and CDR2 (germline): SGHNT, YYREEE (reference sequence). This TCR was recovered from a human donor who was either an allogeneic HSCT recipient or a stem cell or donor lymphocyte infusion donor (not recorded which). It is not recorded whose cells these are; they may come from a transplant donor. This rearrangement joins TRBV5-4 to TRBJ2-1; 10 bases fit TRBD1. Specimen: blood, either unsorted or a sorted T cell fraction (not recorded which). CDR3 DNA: TGTGCCAGCAGCCCAGATTTGGGGGGACAGGGGAATGAGCAGTTCTTC. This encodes CASSPDLGGQGNEQFF.